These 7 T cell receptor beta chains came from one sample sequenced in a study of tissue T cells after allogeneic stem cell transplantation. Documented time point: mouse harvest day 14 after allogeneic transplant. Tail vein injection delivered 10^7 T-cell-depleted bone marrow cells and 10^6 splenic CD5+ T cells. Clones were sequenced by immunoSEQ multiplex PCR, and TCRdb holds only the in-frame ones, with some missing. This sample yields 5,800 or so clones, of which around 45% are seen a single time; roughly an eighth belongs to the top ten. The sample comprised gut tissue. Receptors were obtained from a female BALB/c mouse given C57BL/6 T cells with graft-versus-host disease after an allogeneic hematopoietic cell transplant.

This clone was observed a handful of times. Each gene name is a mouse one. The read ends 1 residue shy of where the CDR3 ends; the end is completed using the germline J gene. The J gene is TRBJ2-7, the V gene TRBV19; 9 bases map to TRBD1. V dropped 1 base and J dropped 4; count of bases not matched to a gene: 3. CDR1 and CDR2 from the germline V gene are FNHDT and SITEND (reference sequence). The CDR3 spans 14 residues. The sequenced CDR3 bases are TGTGCCAGCAGTATAAGGACAGGGGTATATGAACAGTAC. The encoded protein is CASSIRTGVYEQY. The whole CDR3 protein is CASSIRTGVYEQYF.

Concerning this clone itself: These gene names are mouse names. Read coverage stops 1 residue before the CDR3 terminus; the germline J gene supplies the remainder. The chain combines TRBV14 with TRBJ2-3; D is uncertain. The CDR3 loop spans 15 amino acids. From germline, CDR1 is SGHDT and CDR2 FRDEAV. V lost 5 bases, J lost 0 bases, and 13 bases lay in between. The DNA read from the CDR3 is TGTGCCAGCAGCCACGGGAAGCGGAGTGCAGAAACGCTGTAT. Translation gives CASSHGKRSAETLY. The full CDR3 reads CASSHGKRSAETLYF.

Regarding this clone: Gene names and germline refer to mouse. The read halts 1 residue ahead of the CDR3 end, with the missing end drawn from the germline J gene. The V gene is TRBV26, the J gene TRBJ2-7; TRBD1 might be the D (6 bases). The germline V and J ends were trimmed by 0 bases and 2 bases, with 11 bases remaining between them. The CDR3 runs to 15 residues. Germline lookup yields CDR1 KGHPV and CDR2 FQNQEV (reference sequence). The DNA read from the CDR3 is TGTGCCAGCAGTCTGTCGACGGACAGAACCTATGAACAGTAC. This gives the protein CASSLSTDRTYEQY. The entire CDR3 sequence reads CASSLSTDRTYEQYF.

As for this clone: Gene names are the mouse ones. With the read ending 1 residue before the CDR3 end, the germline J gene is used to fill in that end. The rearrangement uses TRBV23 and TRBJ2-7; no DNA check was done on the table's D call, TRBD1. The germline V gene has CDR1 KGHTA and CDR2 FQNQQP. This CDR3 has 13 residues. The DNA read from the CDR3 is TGCTCCAGCAGTCAAGCAGGGAACTATGAACAGTAC. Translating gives CSSSQAGNYEQY. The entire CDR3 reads CSSSQAGNYEQYF.

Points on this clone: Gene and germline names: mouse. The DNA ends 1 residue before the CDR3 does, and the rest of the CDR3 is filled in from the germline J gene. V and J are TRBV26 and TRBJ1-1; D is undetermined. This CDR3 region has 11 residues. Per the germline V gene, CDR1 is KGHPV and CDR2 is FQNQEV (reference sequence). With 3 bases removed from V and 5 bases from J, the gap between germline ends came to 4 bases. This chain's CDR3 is CASSLQTEVFF. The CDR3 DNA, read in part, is TGTGCCAGCAGTCTTCAAACAGAAGTCTTC.

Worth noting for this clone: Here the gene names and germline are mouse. The CDR3 sequence: CASSLSGGASQNTLYF. The sequenced CDR3 bases are TGTGCCAGCTCTCTTTCTGGGGGGGCTAGTCAAAACACCTTGTAC. The V call is TRBV12-2, the J call TRBJ2-4; the match to TRBD2 covers 10 bases. With the read ending 1 residue before the CDR3 end, the germline J gene is used to fill in that end. V trimming: 1 base; J trimming: 0 bases; junction bases outside the gene matches: 3. Germline V CDR1 and CDR2: SGHLS, HYDKME. The CDR3 sequence is 16 residues long.

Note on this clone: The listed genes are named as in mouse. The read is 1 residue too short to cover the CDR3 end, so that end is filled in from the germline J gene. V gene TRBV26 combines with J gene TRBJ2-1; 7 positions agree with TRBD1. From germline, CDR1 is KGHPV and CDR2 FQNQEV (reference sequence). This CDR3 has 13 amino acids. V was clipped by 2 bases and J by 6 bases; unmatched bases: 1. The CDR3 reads CASSLPGGAEQFF. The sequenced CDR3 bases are TGTGCCAGCAGTCTGCCAGGGGGTGCTGAGCAGTTC.